This T cell receptor (beta chain) was obtained from a study of CD8 T cells in ankylosing spondylitis. The junction had 9 bases not matched to a gene; V was cut back by 4 bases and J by 2 bases. The CDR3 covers 15 residues. Germline V gives CDR1 SGHRS, CDR2 YFSETQ. The study's findings and limits: Peripheral blood held disease-linked clones only at relatively low frequency, and these were CD8+. Enrichment of disease-linked clones was reportedly significant in matched ankylosing spondylitis synovial fluid.

With regard to this clonotype: What it binds is unknown.

Researchers built TCR beta libraries using quantitative 5'-RACE with molecular barcodes. A single record per CDR3 protein comes from TCRdb applying MiXCR to the 5' RACE reads. The sample holds about 160,000 distinct CDR3 sequences, around 18% seen once. V usage is TRBV5-1 and J usage is TRBJ2-7; 7 nucleotides line up with TRBD1. The receptor's source is a male donor with ankylosing spondylitis or in good health (not recorded which). Material for sequencing was blood, either unsorted or a sorted T cell fraction (not recorded which). CDR3 DNA sequence: TGCGCCAGCAGCGCTACGGACAGGCTTCCCTACGAGCAGTACTTC. Its protein product is CASSATDRLPYEQYF.